These 30 T cell receptor beta chains were sequenced from one sample in a study of blood T cell repertoires in COVID-19. Assay: immunoSEQ multiplex PCR; the TCRdb copy retains only in-frame clones and omits some. The repertoire holds 100,000 to 150,000 clones, with about 87% as singletons. The material sequenced was peripheral blood. The receptors come from a woman in her fifties or sixties with acute or convalescent COVID-19.

The chain uses TRBV11-3 and TRBJ2-5, with TRBD1 matching over 9 bases. The V gene end was trimmed by 2 bases and the J gene end by 7 bases; junction bases not matched to a gene: 2. The CDR3 consists of 13 residues. In germline, CDR1 is SGHNT, CDR2 YENEEA. The CDR3 protein is CASSLRQGGTQYF. The CDR3 DNA sequence: TGTGCCAGCAGCTTAAGACAGGGGGGGACCCAGTACTTC.

The gene calls are TRBV2 and TRBJ1-2; 10 nucleotides match TRBD1. The CDR3 runs to 14 residues. Germline V gives CDR1 SNHLY, CDR2 FYNNEI. Trimming at V came to 5 bases and at J to 5 bases, leaving 5 bases not matched to a gene. CDR3 region: CASSRDRGVYGYTF. CDR3 in DNA: TGTGCCAGCAGTCGGGACAGGGGCGTATATGGCTACACCTTC.

The chain employs TRBV18 and TRBJ1-1; 10 bases agree with TRBD1. Trimming at V came to 2 bases and at J to 9 bases, leaving 12 bases not matched to a gene. The CDR3 sequence is 16 residues long. Germline V gives CDR1 KGHSH, CDR2 LQKENI. The CDR3 loop is CASSPIQSGTGVKAFF. The CDR3 DNA is TGTGCCAGCTCACCAATCCAGAGCGGGACAGGGGTAAAAGCTTTCTTT.

The chain couples TRBV4-2 to TRBJ2-7; 14 positions match TRBD2. Trimming removed 0 bases from V and 1 base from J; junction bases left unmatched: 11. The CDR3 consists of 20 residues. Germline loops: CDR1 LGHNA, CDR2 YNFKEQ. The CDR3 loop reads CASSQDWVPGLAGESYEQYF. As DNA, the CDR3 is TGTGCCAGCAGCCAAGATTGGGTGCCGGGACTAGCGGGAGAATCCTACGAGCAGTACTTC.

This clone was recorded at least ten times. V usage is TRBV7-9 and J usage is TRBJ2-6, with D maybe TRBD2 (5 bases). The V gene lost 5 bases and the J gene lost 1 base, with 9 bases spanning the gap. Looked up from germline, CDR1 is SEHNR and CDR2 is FQNEAQ (reference sequence). This CDR3 has 15 amino acids. The CDR3 sequence: CASSRGGSGANVLTF. CDR3 coding DNA: TGTGCCAGCAGCCGCGGCGGGTCTGGGGCCAACGTCCTGACTTTC.

This clone was recorded a few times. The chain joins TRBV28 to TRBJ1-1; 8 bases are shared with TRBD1. Germline lookup yields CDR1 MDHEN and CDR2 SYDVKM. V shed 7 bases and J 8 bases; nucleotides not matched to a gene: 9. This CDR3 is built from 13 residues. The CDR3 reads CASILTGTGEAFF. CDR3 nucleotides: TGTGCCAGCATCCTAACCGGGACAGGAGAAGCTTTCTTT.

The chain links TRBV10-3 to TRBJ1-6; no reliable D call. The CDR3 extends over 14 amino acids. The V and J ends lost 4 bases and 10 bases respectively, with 14 bases between them. The germline CDR1 and CDR2 sequences are ENHRY and SYGVKD. The CDR3 sequence is CAISVEGSRSPLHF. For the CDR3, the DNA is TGTGCCATCAGTGTAGAGGGTAGTCGATCACCCCTCCACTTT.

This clone came up once. The V and J genes are TRBV24-1 and TRBJ1-5; 9 nucleotides align to TRBD1. The ends lost 2 bases at V and 7 bases at J; junction bases unmatched: 5. Germline CDR1 is KGHDR and CDR2 is SFDVKD. This CDR3 is built from 15 residues. CDR3 coding DNA: TGTGCCACCAGTGATTCCGGGGGACAGGGACAGCCCCAGCATTTT. Translating gives CATSDSGGQGQPQHF.

The rearrangement uses TRBV30 and TRBJ2-1; 8 nucleotides match TRBD1. CDR1 and CDR2 (germline): GTSNPN, SVGIG (reference sequence). With 5 bases clipped from V and 1 base from J, the junction kept 4 bases outside the gene matches. The CDR3 covers 14 residues. Written as DNA, the CDR3 is TGTGCCTGGGATACAGGGGGTTCCTACAATGAGCAGTTCTTC. Its translation is CAWDTGGSYNEQFF.

CDR3 sequence reads: CASRVQGFREKLFF. For the CDR3, the DNA is TGTGCCAGCAGGGTACAGGGTTTCCGTGAAAAACTGTTTTTT. V usage is TRBV5-5 and J usage is TRBJ1-4, with D perhaps matching TRBD1 (6 bases). This CDR3 has 14 amino acids. V shed 5 bases and J shed 7 bases, with 15 bases lying between them. The germline CDR1 and CDR2 sequences are SGHKS and YYEKEE (reference sequence).

V and J are TRBV9 and TRBJ2-1, with 14 bases identical to TRBD2. V lost 4 bases to trimming and J lost 5 bases; unmatched junction nucleotides: 5. The CDR3 is 16 amino acids. Germline CDR1 and CDR2: SGDLS and YYNGEE. Here the CDR3 reads CASSLRLAGGNNEQFF. CDR3 nucleotides: TGTGCCAGCAGCCTGAGACTAGCGGGAGGGAACAATGAGCAGTTCTTC.

The gene calls are TRBV7-9 and TRBJ1-2; 7 bases match TRBD1. The trim removed 4 bases at V and 4 bases at J, leaving 6 bases unmatched. Germline CDR1 is SEHNR and CDR2 is FQNEAQ (reference sequence). CDR3 length equals 14 residues. CDR3 coding DNA: TGTGCCAGCAGCTCCGACAGGGATTCCTATGGCTACACCTTC. As protein: CASSSDRDSYGYTF.

V gene TRBV27 combines with J gene TRBJ2-2; 7 bases agree with TRBD1. CDR3 length: 13 amino acids. V shed 10 bases, J shed 0 bases, and the junction held 2 bases outside the gene matches. Germline values: CDR1 MNHEY, CDR2 SMNVEV (reference sequence). CDR3 DNA sequence: TGTGCCACCCAGGGGGCGAACACCGGGGAGCTGTTTTTT. Translating it yields CATQGANTGELFF.

V usage is TRBV19 and J usage is TRBJ1-5; D may be TRBD1 (5 bases). V was pared by 3 bases and J by 7 bases, with 22 bases between. From germline, CDR1 is LNHDA and CDR2 SQIVND (reference sequence). The CDR3 extends over 17 amino acids. The CDR3 sequence is CASSILPAGERRQPQHF. CDR3 coding DNA: TGTGCCAGTAGTATTTTGCCGGCGGGGGAGAGGAGACAGCCCCAGCATTTT.

For the CDR3, the DNA is TGTGCCAGCAGTGAAGAAGTGGGGCTAAACTATGGCTACACCTTC. Its translation is CASSEEVGLNYGYTF. The chain carries TRBV6-1 and TRBJ1-2; D may be TRBD1 (5 bases). Deletions cut 1 base from V and 2 bases from J, with 11 bases between. CDR1 MNHNS and CDR2 SASEGT come from the germline V gene. The length of the CDR3 is 15 residues.

The J gene is TRBJ1-1, the V gene TRBV5-1, with D uncertain. Trimming shortened V by 5 bases and J by 2 bases, and 10 bases separated the two germline ends. This CDR3 has 13 amino acids. CDR1 is SGHRS, CDR2 YFSETQ, per germline. The CDR3: CASRQNLNTEAFF. The DNA of the CDR3 is TGCGCCAGCAGACAGAACCTCAACACTGAAGCTTTCTTT.

The chain recombines TRBV11-2 with TRBJ1-4, with D possibly TRBD1 on 6 matching bases. The V gene lost 5 bases and the J gene lost 11 bases, with 18 bases spanning the gap. Per the germline V gene, CDR1 is SGHAT and CDR2 is FQNNGV. The CDR3 consists of 14 residues. CDR3 bases: TGTGCCAGCAGCCGTACCGGGACATTCGAGAAACTGTTTTTT. Protein product: CASSRTGTFEKLFF.

The chain carries TRBV7-9 and TRBJ1-2, with a weak D call TRBD1 (5 bases). The CDR3 is made up of 12 amino acids. The V gene's germline CDR1 is SEHNR and CDR2 FQNEAQ (reference sequence). V dropped 1 base and J dropped 8 bases, with 8 bases sitting between them. This CDR3 reads CASSLGQGGYTF. Here the CDR3 DNA reads TGTGCCAGCAGCTTAGGGCAGGGAGGCTACACCTTC. The full variable domain, rest sourced from reference TRBV7-9 and TRBJ1-2, is DTGVSQNPRHKITKRGQNVTFRCDPISEHNRLYWYRQTLGQGPEFLTYFQNEAQLEKSRLLSDRFSAERPKGSFSTLEIQRTEQGDSAMYLCASSLGQGGYTFGSGTRLTVV.

V and J are TRBV3-1 (or the pseudogene TRBV3-2) and TRBJ2-2; 9 bases are a match to TRBD2. This CDR3 region has 14 residues. Germline CDR1 and CDR2: LGHDT and YNNKEL (reference sequence). J gave up 8 bases and V 4 bases, and 5 bases lay outside the gene matches. CDR3: CASSPNSGRGELFF. DNA of the CDR3: TGTGCCAGCAGCCCCAATAGCGGGAGAGGGGAGCTGTTTTTT.

The rearrangement uses TRBV6-5 and TRBJ2-2; maybe TRBD2 (5 bases). The CDR3 loop spans 13 amino acids. Germline loops: CDR1 MNHEY, CDR2 SVGAGI. V lost 6 bases to trimming and J lost 7 bases, with 12 bases between them. CDR3 in DNA: TGTGCCAGCAGGGGGAGACCTGTCGGGGAGCTGTTTTTT. This gives the protein CASRGRPVGELFF.

The chain has TRBV19 and TRBJ1-4; 9 nucleotides agree with TRBD1. The CDR3 length is 15 residues. V lost 3 bases to trimming and J lost 5 bases; unmatched junction nucleotides: 4. Germline CDR1 reads LNHDA; CDR2 reads SQIVND (reference sequence). The CDR3 coding sequence is TGTGCCAGTAGTATTCTAGGACAGGGGAATGAAAAACTGTTTTTT. Amino acids: CASSILGQGNEKLFF.

The genes are TRBV7-9 and TRBJ1-4; 7 bases align to TRBD1. V was pared by 5 bases and J by 4 bases, with 7 bases of the junction left unmatched. Per germline, CDR1 SEHNR and CDR2 FQNEAQ (reference sequence). The length of the CDR3 is 15 residues. This CDR3 reads CASSPWDSFNEKLFF. The CDR3 coding sequence is TGTGCCAGCAGCCCCTGGGACAGTTTTAATGAAAAACTGTTTTTT.

In DNA form, the CDR3 reads TGCGCCAGCAGCCTGATGGTTGCAGCGGGAGGGCCGAATGAGCAGTTCTTC. This gives the protein CASSLMVAAGGPNEQFF. V usage is TRBV5-1 and J usage is TRBJ2-1; 10 nucleotides match TRBD2. Germline V gene lookup returns CDR1 SGHRS and CDR2 YFSETQ. With V trimmed by 4 bases and J by 7 bases, 14 bases remained unmatched. The CDR3 totals 17 residues.

The DNA of the CDR3 is TGCGCCAGCAGCTCAGGAGGACTAGCGGATGTGAACACCGGGGAGCTGTTTTTT. This sequence encodes CASSSGGLADVNTGELFF. The genes are TRBV5-1 and TRBJ2-2, with TRBD2 matching over 10 bases. V lost 3 bases and J lost 1; bases outside the gene matches: 9. The length of the CDR3 is 18 residues. Germline V CDR1 and CDR2: SGHRS, YFSETQ.

The V and J genes are TRBV6-6 and TRBJ2-7; TRBD1 matches 9 bases. V was clipped by 6 bases and J by 5 bases; unmatched bases: 8. The CDR3 loop spans 14 amino acids. Germline CDR1 reads MNHNY; CDR2 reads SVGAGI (reference sequence). In DNA form, the CDR3 reads TGTGCCAGCAGCAAGGGACAGGGAAGGGACGAGCAGTACTTC. Translation: CASSKGQGRDEQYF.

The rearrangement uses TRBV20-1 and TRBJ1-2; D remains ambiguous. The germline V gene has CDR1 DFQATT and CDR2 SNEGSKA (reference sequence). V was clipped by 6 bases and J by 6 bases, with 8 bases between them. The CDR3 is made up of 10 amino acids. In DNA form, the CDR3 reads TGCAGTGCGGAGCGTAATGGCTACACCTTC. Translating gives CSAERNGYTF.

This chain uses TRBV7-9 with TRBJ2-2; 7 bases are shared with TRBD1. CDR3 length: 15 amino acids. CDR1 SEHNR and CDR2 FQNEAQ come from the germline V gene (reference sequence). The ends lost 7 bases at V and 2 bases at J; junction bases unmatched: 7. The CDR3 bases are TGTGCCAGCACTTCCGGGACAGCAAACACCGGGGAGCTGTTTTTT. Its translation: CASTSGTANTGELFF.

This sequence joins TRBV19 and TRBJ1-1, with TRBD1 matching 7 bases. Losses at the gene ends were 6 bases for V and 2 bases for J; bases not matched to a gene: 6. This CDR3 region has 14 residues. Germline V CDR1 and CDR2: LNHDA, SQIVND (reference sequence). In DNA, the CDR3 is TGTGCCAGTAGACCGGGACAGATAAACACTGAAGCTTTCTTT. Translating it yields CASRPGQINTEAFF.

The V gene is TRBV19, the J gene TRBJ2-2; D gene unclear. CDR3 size: 14 residues. The germline gives CDR1 LNHDA, CDR2 SQIVND (reference sequence). V gave up 9 bases and J gave up 3 bases, with 14 bases separating them. In nucleotides, the CDR3 is TGTGCCAGCCGGTTTAGTATGGACACCGGGGAGCTGTTTTTT. Its translation is CASRFSMDTGELFF.

J is TRBJ2-1 and V is TRBV5-1; 12 bases align to TRBD2. The length of the CDR3 is 16 residues. Germline CDR1 is SGHRS and CDR2 is YFSETQ. V dropped 5 bases and J dropped 0; count of bases not matched to a gene: 3. The chain's CDR3 is CASRSTSGSSYNEQFF. CDR3 coding DNA: TGCGCCAGCAGATCGACTAGCGGGAGCTCCTACAATGAGCAGTTCTTC.